This T cell receptor beta chain was captured in a study of T-cell memory formation after mild COVID-19 (dated by TCRdb to the early 2020s). Some background on the complete study: TCR sequence clusters from the two donors were found to be largely donor specific. In a couple of donors, T-cell clones that expanded and contracted after mild COVID-19 were tracked by sequencing TCRalpha and TCRbeta repertoires over time. Two young, previously healthy adult volunteers, one female and one male, were included in the cohort. General conclusions and limits of the study: Clones contracting from day 15 to 85 had balanced CD4/CD8 phenotypes, while a second wave expanding from day 15 to 37 was biased towards CD4+. The detection of some responding clones in pre-infection memory suggests that pre-existing cross-reactive memory T cells joined the SARS-CoV-2 response. Contracting CD4+ clones appeared mostly in the CM and EM memory subsets, whereas CD8+ clones were enriched in EMRA. SARS-CoV-2 specificity was not confirmed for the second-wave clones peaking on day 37. Only two mild cases were covered in the study, and larger cohorts including severe cases with pre-infection samples were considered necessary.

Sequencing used an Illumina NovaSeq 6000. Using 5'RACE with constant-segment primers, TCRalpha and TCRbeta cDNA libraries were constructed, with sample barcodes and unique molecular identifiers added in the process. RNA was extracted from every sample with Trizol reagent. Amplification of the libraries took two PCR steps, and the second step added a second sample barcode plus Illumina TruSeq adapters. Libraries were sequenced on an Illumina NovaSeq with 2 x 150 bp paired-end reads. Regarding the original processing steps: With migec v1.2.7, reads were demultiplexed and then collapsed into UMI-guided consensus sequences. Using mixcr v2.1.11, the UMI consensuses were aligned to TRA and TRB V and J templates and assembled into clonotypes. A clonotype was counted as expanded or contracted only when both edgeR and NoisET called the clonotype significant, with the noise models trained on biological replicates. edgeR calls used a false discovery rate-adjusted p below 0.01 and a log2 fold-change threshold of 1. As an exploratory analysis of dynamics, max-normalized trajectories of the 1000 most abundant clonotypes were examined with PCA combined with hierarchical clustering. Separately sequenced CD4+ and CD8+ repertoires were used to assign a CD4 or CD8 phenotype to each responding clone. TCRdb itself trimmed the public reads at Q25 with fastp, ran MiXCR and retained productive beta chains. A single entry per CDR3 protein holds the most common genes and DNA from its merged rows. V and J calls and clone size were set by TCRdb, not the authors. Across this sample there are just under 550,000 distinct CDR3 sequences, with roughly 22% seen only once. Under 15% of the sample is taken by the ten largest.

From the cysteine through the phenylalanine, the CDR3 covers 13 amino acids. The sequence is cut down to CDR3 DNA, 39 bases in frame from base 1. Relative to germline, V is 6 bases shorter and J is 7 bases shorter, with 12 bases between their ends. Via the germline V gene (reference sequence), CDR1 is MNHEY and CDR2 SMNVEV. A word on this clonotype: The antigen it binds to is not known. No much larger clonotype is one base removed from it; base qualities were not supplied.

PBMCs were isolated by Ficoll-Paque density gradient centrifugation. This receptor was taken from an adult woman who had mild COVID-19 (a few samples of this study predate the infection). The sample titles of this study are shuffled in the database, so cell type and time point are left out; the donor was told from shared clones. What was sequenced was PBMCs or a T cell subset sorted from them (not recorded which). This sequence uses TRBV27 and TRBJ1-4; the D gene lacks a confident call. The CDR3 region: CASSLWGGEKLFF. At the DNA level, the sequence is TGTGCCAGCAGCCTCTGGGGTGGTGAAAAACTGTTTTTT.